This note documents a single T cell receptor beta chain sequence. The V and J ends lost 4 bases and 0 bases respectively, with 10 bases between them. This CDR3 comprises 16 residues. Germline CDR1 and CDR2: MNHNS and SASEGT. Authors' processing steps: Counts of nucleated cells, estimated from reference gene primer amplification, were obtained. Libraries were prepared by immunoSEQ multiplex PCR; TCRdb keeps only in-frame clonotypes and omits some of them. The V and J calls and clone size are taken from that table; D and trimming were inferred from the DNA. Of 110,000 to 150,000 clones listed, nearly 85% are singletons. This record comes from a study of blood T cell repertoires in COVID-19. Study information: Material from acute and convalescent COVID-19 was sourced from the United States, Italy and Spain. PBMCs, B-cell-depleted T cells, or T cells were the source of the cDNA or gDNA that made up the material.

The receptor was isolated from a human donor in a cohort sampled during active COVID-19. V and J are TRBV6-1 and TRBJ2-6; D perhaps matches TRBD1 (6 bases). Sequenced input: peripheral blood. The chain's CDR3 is CASSAYRDSGANVLTF. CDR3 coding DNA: TGTGCCAGCAGTGCTTACAGGGACTCTGGGGCCAACGTCCTGACTTTC.